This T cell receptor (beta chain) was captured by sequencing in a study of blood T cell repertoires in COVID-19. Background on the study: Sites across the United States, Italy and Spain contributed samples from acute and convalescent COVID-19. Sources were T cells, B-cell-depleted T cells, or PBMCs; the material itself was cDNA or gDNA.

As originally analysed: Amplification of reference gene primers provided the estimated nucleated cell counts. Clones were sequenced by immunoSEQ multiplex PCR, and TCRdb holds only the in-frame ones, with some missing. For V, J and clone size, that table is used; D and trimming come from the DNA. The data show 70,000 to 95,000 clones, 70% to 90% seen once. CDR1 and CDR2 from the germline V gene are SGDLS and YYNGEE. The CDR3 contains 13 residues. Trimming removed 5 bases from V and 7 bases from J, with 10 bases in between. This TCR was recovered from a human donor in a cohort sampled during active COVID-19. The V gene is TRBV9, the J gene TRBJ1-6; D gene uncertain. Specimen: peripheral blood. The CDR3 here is CASSSTGNSPLHF. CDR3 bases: TGTGCCAGCAGTAGTACGGGAAATTCACCCCTCCACTTT. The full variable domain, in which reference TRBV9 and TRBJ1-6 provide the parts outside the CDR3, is DSGVTQTPKHLITATGQRVTLRCSPRSGDLSVYWYQQSLDQGLQFLIQYYNGEERAKGNILERFSAQQFPDLHSELNLSSLELGDSALYFCASSSTGNSPLHFGNGTRLTVT.